The 9 T cell receptor beta chains reported below all come from one sample, sequenced in a study of blood T cell repertoires in COVID-19. Clones were read by immunoSEQ multiplex PCR, and TCRdb kept only the in-frame ones, dropping some. The sample shows around 150,000 clones, just over 85% of them seen only once. Sequenced input: peripheral blood. These receptors all come from a man aged 60 to 75 with acute or convalescent COVID-19.

The chain combines TRBV19 with TRBJ2-1; possibly TRBD2 for D (7 bases). The CDR3 totals 16 residues. Germline V lookup: CDR1 LNHDA, CDR2 SQIVND (reference sequence). Trimming pared 5 bases from V and 0 bases from J, leaving 14 bases between. The CDR3 is CASSQGGEGSYNEQFF. For the CDR3, the DNA is TGTGCCAGTAGTCAAGGGGGGGAGGGCTCCTACAATGAGCAGTTCTTC.

This chain uses TRBV19 with TRBJ2-7; 9 bases are shared with TRBD1. Germline-derived CDR1 and CDR2 are LNHDA and SQIVND (reference sequence). J lost 5 bases, V lost 4 bases, and 12 bases had no gene match. The CDR3 runs 16 residues. This CDR3 is CASSTRAGTGPNEQYF. For the CDR3, the DNA is TGTGCCAGTAGTACAAGGGCCGGGACAGGGCCCAACGAGCAGTACTTC.

V usage is TRBV5-4 and J usage is TRBJ2-2; 13 nucleotides agree with TRBD2. The CDR3 consists of 17 residues. Germline CDR1 SGHNT, CDR2 YYREEE (reference sequence). Trimming cost V 4 bases and J 1 base; bases outside gene matches: 4. This CDR3 is CASSPRLAGGNTGELFF. Here the CDR3 DNA reads TGTGCCAGCAGCCCCCGACTAGCGGGGGGGAACACCGGGGAGCTGTTTTTT.

V gene TRBV19 combines with J gene TRBJ2-5; 7 bases match TRBD1. The CDR3 covers 14 residues. J was trimmed by 1 base and V by 10 bases; bases with no gene match: 9. Germline loops: CDR1 LNHDA, CDR2 SQIVND (reference sequence). The DNA for the CDR3 is TGTGCCACCGCCCTCCGGGACAGCCAAGAGACCCAGTACTTC. Protein sequence: CATALRDSQETQYF.

The chain joins TRBV3-1 (or the pseudogene TRBV3-2) to TRBJ2-7; 11 bases fit TRBD2. The CDR3 sequence is 15 residues long. Per germline, CDR1 LGHDT and CDR2 YNNKEL (reference sequence). V trimming: 5 bases; J trimming: 1 base; junction bases outside the gene matches: 4. The CDR3: CASSIGTSGSYEQYF. The CDR3, as DNA: TGTGCCAGCAGCATTGGGACTAGCGGTTCCTACGAGCAGTACTTC.

The chain joins TRBV6-1 to TRBJ2-1; 8 nucleotides match TRBD2. CDR1 and CDR2 from the germline V gene are MNHNS and SASEGT. The CDR3 runs 18 residues. Trimming at V came to 0 bases and at J to 9 bases, leaving 16 bases not matched to a gene. The CDR3 DNA follows: TGTGCCAGCAGTGAAGCTGGAGCCGGCAGCGGGAGTCCTGGTGAGCAGTTCTTC. Residues: CASSEAGAGSGSPGEQFF.

The J gene is TRBJ1-1, the V gene TRBV5-1; maybe TRBD1 (5 bases). Trimming pared 0 bases from V and 2 bases from J, leaving 14 bases between. The CDR3 consists of 16 residues. Germline CDR1 and CDR2: SGHRS and YFSETQ. CDR3 bases: TGCGCCAGCAGCTTGGAGCCCACGGGACTAAACACTGAAGCTTTCTTT. Amino acids: CASSLEPTGLNTEAFF.

The gene calls are TRBV24-1 and TRBJ2-3, with D maybe TRBD2 (5 bases). This CDR3 contains 14 residues. The germline gives CDR1 KGHDR, CDR2 SFDVKD. V was shortened by 9 bases and J by 1 base, with 13 bases between the two germline ends. CDR3 loop: CATGEPGGTDTQYF. The CDR3 nucleotides read TGTGCCACCGGGGAACCCGGGGGCACAGATACGCAGTATTTT.

J is TRBJ2-2 and V is TRBV29-1; possibly TRBD1 for D (6 bases). The CDR3 consists of 15 residues. The germline gives CDR1 SQVTM, CDR2 ANQGSEA. V gave up 4 bases and J gave up 1 base, with 13 bases separating them. CDR3 sequence: CSVGPDRRNTGELFF. The CDR3 DNA reads TGCAGCGTTGGGCCGGACAGAAGGAACACCGGGGAGCTGTTTTTT.